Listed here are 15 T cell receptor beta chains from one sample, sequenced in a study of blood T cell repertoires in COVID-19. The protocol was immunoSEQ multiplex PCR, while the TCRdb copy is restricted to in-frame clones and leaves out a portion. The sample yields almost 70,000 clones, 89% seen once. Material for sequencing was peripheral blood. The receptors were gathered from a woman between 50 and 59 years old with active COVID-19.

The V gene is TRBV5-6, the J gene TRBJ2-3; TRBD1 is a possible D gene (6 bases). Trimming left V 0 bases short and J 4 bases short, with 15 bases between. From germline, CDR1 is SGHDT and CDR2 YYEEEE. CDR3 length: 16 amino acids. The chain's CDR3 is CASSLGAEGVADTQYF. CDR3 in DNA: TGTGCCAGCAGCTTGGGTGCCGAGGGGGTCGCAGATACGCAGTATTTT.

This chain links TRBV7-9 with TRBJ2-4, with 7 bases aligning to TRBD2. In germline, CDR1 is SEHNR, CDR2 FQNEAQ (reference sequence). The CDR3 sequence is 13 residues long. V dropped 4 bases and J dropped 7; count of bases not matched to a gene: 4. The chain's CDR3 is CASSSLGGNIQYF. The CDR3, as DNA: TGTGCCAGCAGCTCCCTCGGGGGGAACATTCAGTACTTC.

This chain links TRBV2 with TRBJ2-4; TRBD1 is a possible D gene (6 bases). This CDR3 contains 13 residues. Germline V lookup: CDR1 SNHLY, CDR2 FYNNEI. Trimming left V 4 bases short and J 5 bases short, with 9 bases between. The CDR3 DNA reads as TGTGCCAGCAGTGGGACAGTGGAAAACATTCAGTACTTC. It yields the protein CASSGTVENIQYF.

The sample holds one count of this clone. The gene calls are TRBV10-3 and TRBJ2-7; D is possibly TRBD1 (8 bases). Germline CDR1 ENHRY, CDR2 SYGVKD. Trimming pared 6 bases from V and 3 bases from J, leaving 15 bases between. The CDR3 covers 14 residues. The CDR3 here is CAISVNRGGYEQYF. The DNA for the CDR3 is TGTGCCATCAGCGTAAACAGGGGGGGCTACGAGCAGTACTTC.

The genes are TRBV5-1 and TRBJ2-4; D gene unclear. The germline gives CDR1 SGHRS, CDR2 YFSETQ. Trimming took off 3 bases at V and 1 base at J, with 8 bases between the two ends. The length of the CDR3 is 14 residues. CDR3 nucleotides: TGCGCCAGCAGCTCGGAAGCGGCCAAAAACATTCAGTACTTC. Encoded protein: CASSSEAAKNIQYF.

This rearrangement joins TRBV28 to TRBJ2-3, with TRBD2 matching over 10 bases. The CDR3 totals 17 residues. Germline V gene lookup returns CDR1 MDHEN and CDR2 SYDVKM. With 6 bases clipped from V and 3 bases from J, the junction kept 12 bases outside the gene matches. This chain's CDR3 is CASRPSPLAGVTDTQYF. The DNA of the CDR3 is TGTGCCAGCAGGCCTTCCCCGCTAGCGGGAGTGACAGATACGCAGTATTTT. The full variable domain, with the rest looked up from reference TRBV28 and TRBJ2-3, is DVKVTQSSRYLVKRTGEKVFLECVQDMDHENMFWYRQDPGLGLRLIYFSYDVKMKEKGDIPEGYSVSREKKERFSLILESASTNQTSMYLCASRPSPLAGVTDTQYFGPGTRLTVL.

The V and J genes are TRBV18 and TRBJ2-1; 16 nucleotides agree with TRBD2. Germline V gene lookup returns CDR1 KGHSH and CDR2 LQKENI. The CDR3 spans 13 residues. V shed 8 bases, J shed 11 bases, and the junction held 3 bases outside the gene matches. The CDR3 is CASPGLAGGKQFF. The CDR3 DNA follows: TGTGCCAGCCCGGGACTAGCGGGGGGGAAGCAGTTCTTC.

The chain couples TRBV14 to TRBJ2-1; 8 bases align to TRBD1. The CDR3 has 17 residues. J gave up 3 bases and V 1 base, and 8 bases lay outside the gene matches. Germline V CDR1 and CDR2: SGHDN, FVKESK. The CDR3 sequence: CASSQARGTGYYNEQFF. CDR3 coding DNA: TGTGCCAGCAGCCAAGCCAGGGGGACAGGCTACTACAATGAGCAGTTCTTC.

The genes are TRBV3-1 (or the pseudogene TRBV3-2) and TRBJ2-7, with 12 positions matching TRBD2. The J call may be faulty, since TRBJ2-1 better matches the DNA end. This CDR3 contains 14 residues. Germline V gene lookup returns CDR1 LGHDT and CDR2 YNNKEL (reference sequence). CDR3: CASSQSSGRVEQFF. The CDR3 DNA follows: TGTGCCAGCAGCCAATCTAGCGGGAGGGTTGAGCAGTTCTTC.

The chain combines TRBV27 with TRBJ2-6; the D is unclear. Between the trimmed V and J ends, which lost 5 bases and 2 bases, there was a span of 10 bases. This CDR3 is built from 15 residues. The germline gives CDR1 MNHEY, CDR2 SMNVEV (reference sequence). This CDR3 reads CASSPYPTGANVLTF. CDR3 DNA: TGTGCCAGCAGTCCCTACCCGACTGGGGCCAACGTCCTGACTTTC.

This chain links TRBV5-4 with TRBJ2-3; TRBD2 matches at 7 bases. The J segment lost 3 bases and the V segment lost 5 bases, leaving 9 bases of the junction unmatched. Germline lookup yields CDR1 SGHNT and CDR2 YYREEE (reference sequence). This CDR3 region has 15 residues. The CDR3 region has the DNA TGTGCCAGCAGATCCCGGGACTACCTTACAGATACGCAGTATTTT. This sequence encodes CASRSRDYLTDTQYF.

CDR3 region: CAWSSTSGAYEQYF. As DNA, the CDR3 is TGTGCCTGGAGTTCAACTAGCGGGGCCTACGAGCAGTACTTC. V is TRBV30 and J is TRBJ2-7; 10 bases align to TRBD2. Trimming cost V 2 bases and J 2 bases; bases outside gene matches: 3. The germline gives CDR1 GTSNPN, CDR2 SVGIG (reference sequence). CDR3 size: 14 residues.

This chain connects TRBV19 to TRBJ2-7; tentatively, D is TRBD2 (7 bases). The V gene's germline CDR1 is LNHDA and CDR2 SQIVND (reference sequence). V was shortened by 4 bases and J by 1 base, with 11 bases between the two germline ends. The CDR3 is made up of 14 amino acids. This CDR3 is CASSTGGQSYEQYF. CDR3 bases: TGTGCCAGTAGTACCGGGGGGCAGTCCTACGAGCAGTACTTC.

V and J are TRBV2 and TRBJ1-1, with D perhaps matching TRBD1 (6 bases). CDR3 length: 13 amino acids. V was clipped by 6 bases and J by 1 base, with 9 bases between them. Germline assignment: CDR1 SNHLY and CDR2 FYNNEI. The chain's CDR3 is CASRDSPNTEAFF. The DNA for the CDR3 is TGTGCCAGCAGGGACAGCCCGAACACTGAAGCTTTCTTT. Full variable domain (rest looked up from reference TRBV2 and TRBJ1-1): EPEVTQTPSHQVTQMGQEVILRCVPISNHLYFYWYRQILGQKVEFLVSFYNNEISEKSEIFDDQFSVERPDGSNFTLKIRSTKLEDSAMYFCASRDSPNTEAFFGQGTRLTVV.

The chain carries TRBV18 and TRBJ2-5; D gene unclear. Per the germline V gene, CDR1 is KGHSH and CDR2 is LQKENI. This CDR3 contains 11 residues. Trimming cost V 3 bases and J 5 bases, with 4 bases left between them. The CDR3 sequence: CASSPGETQYF. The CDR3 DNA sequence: TGTGCCAGCTCACCTGGCGAGACCCAGTACTTC.